The 21 T cell receptor beta chains given below trace back to one sample, sequenced in a study of T cells after somatic rescue of genetic block (dated by TCRdb to 2018 to 2020). Library construction relied on the immunoSEQ multiplex PCR assay. In TCRdb, the immuneACCESS table is reduced to in-frame sequences with V and J assigned. These tables do not hold every clone; where another copy was compared, an unresolved V gene accounts for under half, and the others remain unexplained. In this sample the table shows 85,000 to 90,000 clones, around 89% of which occur a single time. Clones ranked in the top ten supply around 1.6% of the sample. Sequenced input: peripheral blood mononuclear cells (PBMCs). The receptors were sampled from a woman aged 18-29 years.

This rearrangement joins TRBV4-1 to TRBJ1-5, with D possibly being TRBD1 (6 bases). CDR3 length: 17 amino acids. The germline gives CDR1 MGHRA, CDR2 YSYEKL. V lost 0 bases and J 4 bases, leaving 16 bases between the germline ends. CDR3 bases: TGCGCCAGCAGCCAAGAGGGGGGCGGGGGCGCGAATCAGCCCCAGCATTTT. It specifies CASSQEGGGGANQPQHF.

The chain has TRBV7-9 and TRBJ2-1; 8 positions match TRBD2. The germline V gene has CDR1 SEHNR and CDR2 FQNEAQ (reference sequence). V lost 5 bases, J lost 1 base, and 10 bases stayed unmatched. This CDR3 spans 17 amino acids. Written as DNA, the CDR3 is TGTGCCAGCAGCCACAGAAGCGGGAGTGGTTCCTACAATGAGCAGTTCTTC. This sequence encodes CASSHRSGSGSYNEQFF.

V usage is TRBV6-5 and J usage is TRBJ1-2; 8 bases map to TRBD1. The ends lost 0 bases at V and 2 bases at J; junction bases unmatched: 5. The length of the CDR3 is 16 residues. Germline lookup yields CDR1 MNHEY and CDR2 SVGAGI. CDR3 bases: TGTGCCAGCAGTTACTCCGGGACAGGCGCAAACTATGGCTACACCTTC. This encodes CASSYSGTGANYGYTF.

The CDR3 sequence: CASSDLAGNNRDGVTDTQYF. CDR3 nucleotides: TGCGCCAGCAGTGATCTTGCTGGAAACAACAGGGATGGGGTCACAGATACGCAGTATTTT. This sequence joins TRBV10-1 and TRBJ2-3, with TRBD1 as a possible D gene (6 bases). This CDR3 spans 20 amino acids. CDR1 and CDR2 from the germline V gene are WNHNN and SYGVQD (reference sequence). The V end was cut by 3 bases, the J end by 2 bases, with 27 bases between.

The gene calls are TRBV4-3 and TRBJ2-6; 12 bases match TRBD2. Germline V gene lookup returns CDR1 LGHNA and CDR2 YSLEER. This CDR3 spans 17 amino acids. After removal of 4 bases from V and 0 bases from J, the junction contained 1 base not matched to a gene. The CDR3 region has the DNA TGCGCCAGCAGCCGGACTAGCGGGAACTCTGGGGCCAACGTCCTGACTTTC. Protein sequence: CASSRTSGNSGANVLTF.

The chain uses TRBV6-6 and TRBJ2-7; D not certain. CDR3 size: 13 residues. V gave up 5 bases and J gave up 6 bases, with 14 bases separating them. Germline V gene sequence: CDR1 MNHNY, CDR2 SVGAGI (reference sequence). CDR3 region: CASSQKETSEQYF. Written as DNA, the CDR3 is TGTGCCAGCAGTCAAAAGGAAACGAGCGAGCAGTACTTC.

This clone appeared once. The chain uses TRBV5-1 and TRBJ2-3; TRBD1 matches 7 bases. Germline V CDR1 and CDR2: SGHRS, YFSETQ. V was clipped by 4 bases and J by 4 bases; unmatched bases: 9. This CDR3 has 15 amino acids. The CDR3 region is CASSIYRGGPDTQYF. In nucleotides, the CDR3 is TGCGCCAGCAGCATCTACAGGGGCGGCCCAGATACGCAGTATTTT.

The chain links TRBV7-9 to TRBJ2-7; 7 nucleotides line up with TRBD1. The junction had 0 bases not matched to a gene; V was cut back by 4 bases and J by 6 bases. The CDR3 is made up of 11 amino acids. Germline V gene data show CDR1 as SEHNR and CDR2 as FQNEAQ (reference sequence). The CDR3 spells CASSYRGEQYF. Here the CDR3 DNA reads TGTGCCAGCAGCTACAGGGGCGAGCAGTACTTC.

This sequence joins TRBV14 and TRBJ2-1, with 10 bases identical to TRBD2. The CDR3 extends over 17 amino acids. V trimming: 3 bases; J trimming: 9 bases; junction bases outside the gene matches: 14. From germline, CDR1 is SGHDN and CDR2 FVKESK. In DNA, the CDR3 is TGTGCCAGCAGCCAGGGAAGCGGGAGGGCCCTCTTCGGTGAGCAGTTCTTC. As protein: CASSQGSGRALFGEQFF.

This chain links TRBV2 with TRBJ1-1; D is undetermined. This CDR3 spans 13 amino acids. Trimming took off 8 bases at V and 0 bases at J, with 10 bases between the two ends. The germline V gene encodes CDR1 SNHLY and CDR2 FYNNEI. The CDR3 DNA follows: TGTGCCAGCGAAGCAGGAATGAACACTGAAGCTTTCTTT. It codes for CASEAGMNTEAFF. Supplemented by reference TRBV2 and TRBJ1-1, the full variable domain reads EPEVTQTPSHQVTQMGQEVILRCVPISNHLYFYWYRQILGQKVEFLVSFYNNEISEKSEIFDDQFSVERPDGSNFTLKIRSTKLEDSAMYFCASEAGMNTEAFFGQGTRLTVV.

The chain couples TRBV28 to TRBJ1-4; TRBD1 matches 8 bases. Germline V gene data show CDR1 as MDHEN and CDR2 as SYDVKM. After removal of 5 bases from V and 8 bases from J, the junction contained 16 bases not matched to a gene. The CDR3 is made up of 17 amino acids. CDR3 DNA: TGTGCCAGCAGTCCCCGGGACAGGTCCCTGGGGGGAGAAAAACTGTTTTTT. This translates into CASSPRDRSLGGEKLFF.

The V call is TRBV4-1, the J call TRBJ1-2, with 11 bases fitting TRBD1. Trimming at V came to 8 bases and at J to 7 bases, leaving 21 bases not matched to a gene. Germline CDR1 MGHRA, CDR2 YSYEKL. This CDR3 is built from 18 residues. Here the CDR3 DNA reads TGCGCCAGCCCTCACCCCCGGGACAGGGGGAAATTAATTCGTGGCTACACCTTC. As protein: CASPHPRDRGKLIRGYTF.

The chain has TRBV18 and TRBJ2-3; TRBD1 matches at 8 bases. The CDR3 has 16 amino acids. V was clipped by 0 bases and J by 1 base; unmatched bases: 3. Germline V gene data show CDR1 as KGHSH and CDR2 as LQKENI. CDR3 nucleotide sequence: TGTGCCAGCTCACCACCTGAGACAGGGGGCACAGATACGCAGTATTTT. Amino acids: CASSPPETGGTDTQYF.

This clone is a singleton in its sample. V usage is TRBV30 and J usage is TRBJ1-3; a possible D gene is TRBD1 (5 bases). Germline V CDR1 and CDR2: GTSNPN, SVGIG (reference sequence). With 3 bases removed from V and 1 base from J, the gap between germline ends came to 10 bases. This CDR3 has 14 amino acids. The CDR3 DNA reads as TGTGCCTGGAGGTGGAAGGGGTCTGGAAACACCATATATTTT. As protein: CAWRWKGSGNTIYF.

The V and J genes are TRBV11-3 and TRBJ1-4; no firm D call. The CDR3 is made up of 14 amino acids. The V and J ends lost 4 bases and 3 bases respectively, with 9 bases between them. Germline V gene data show CDR1 as SGHNT and CDR2 as YENEEA. The CDR3 here is CASSSGPPNEKLFF. As DNA, the CDR3 is TGTGCCAGCAGCTCAGGTCCCCCTAATGAAAAACTGTTTTTT.

The genes are TRBV28 and TRBJ2-1, with D maybe TRBD2 (6 bases). The germline gives CDR1 MDHEN, CDR2 SYDVKM. The ends were cut back, 3 bases at V and 6 bases at J, with 12 bases in the middle. There are 14 residues in the CDR3. CDR3 bases: TGTGCCAGCAGTTTGGCGGGAACCGGCAATGAGCAGTTCTTC. Its protein product is CASSLAGTGNEQFF.

This sequence joins TRBV14 and TRBJ1-1; D call uncertain. Trimming took off 0 bases at V and 0 bases at J, with 5 bases between the two ends. The length of the CDR3 is 14 residues. CDR1 is SGHDN and CDR2 is FVKESK in the germline V gene. CDR3 DNA: TGTGCCAGCAGCCAAGACCCGCTGAACACTGAAGCTTTCTTT. Translation gives CASSQDPLNTEAFF.

This chain connects TRBV5-1 to TRBJ2-2, with D perhaps matching TRBD2 (5 bases). This CDR3 comprises 14 residues. Germline CDR1 reads SGHRS; CDR2 reads YFSETQ. V dropped 6 bases and J dropped 3 bases, with 12 bases sitting between them. This CDR3 is CASTGFGDTGELFF. CDR3 DNA sequence: TGCGCCAGCACCGGTTTCGGGGACACCGGGGAGCTGTTTTTT.

The genes are TRBV5-1 and TRBJ1-1; D call uncertain. This CDR3 is built from 15 residues. With 2 bases removed from V and 1 base from J, the gap between germline ends came to 12 bases. Germline assignment: CDR1 SGHRS and CDR2 YFSETQ. The CDR3 reads CASSFLRSPNTEAFF. The DNA for the CDR3 is TGCGCCAGCAGCTTCCTCAGGAGTCCGAACACTGAAGCTTTCTTT.

This chain joins TRBV5-6 and TRBJ1-6; D is possibly TRBD1 (6 bases). This CDR3 has 14 residues. V lost 6 bases and J 2 bases, leaving 9 bases between the germline ends. Germline CDR1 is SGHDT and CDR2 is YYEEEE. CDR3 DNA sequence: TGTGCCAGCACCGGACAGACCTATAATTCACCCCTCCACTTT. Its translation: CASTGQTYNSPLHF.

This clone occurred a few times. V gene TRBV19 combines with J gene TRBJ1-1; TRBD1 matches at 7 bases. The V gene's germline CDR1 is LNHDA and CDR2 SQIVND (reference sequence). Trimming cost V 6 bases and J 8 bases; bases outside gene matches: 12. CDR3 length: 14 residues. The CDR3 region is CASSTDPRDSEAFF. CDR3 DNA: TGTGCCAGTAGCACTGACCCCCGGGACAGCGAAGCTTTCTTT. Supplemented by reference TRBV19 and TRBJ1-1, the full variable domain reads DGGITQSPKYLFRKEGQNVTLSCEQNLNHDAMYWYRQDPGQGLRLIYYSQIVNDFQKGDIAEGYSVSREKKESFPLTVTSAQKNPTAFYLCASSTDPRDSEAFFGQGTRLTVV.